The rows below give T cell receptor beta chains drawn from one sample of a study of T cell responses to AZD1222 COVID-19 vaccine. Data came from immunoSEQ multiplex PCR; TCRdb stores just in-frame clones and leaves some out. The sample includes 200,000 to 250,000 clones, 93% of them seen just once. Sample: peripheral blood, taken on day 0 of MenACWY control vaccination. The receptor set was obtained from an adult in good health. CDR3s include the opening cysteine and the closing phenylalanine or tryptophan. The D gene is left open where the match is weak. Only some rows state a clone size, as once, few, many or a class for expanded clones.

CDR3nt	CDR3aa	d_gene	abundance	v_gene	j_gene
TGCGCCAGCAGCGTCTCTAGCGGGGGGCACGGGGAGCTGTTTTTT	CASSVSSGGHGELFF	TRBD2	once	TRBV5-1	TRBJ2-2
TGTGCCAGCAGCTTTGGGGGGTTGGAGACTGAAGCTTTCTTT	CASSFGGLETEAFF	.	.	TRBV7-2	TRBJ1-1
TGTGCCAGCAACAGGGGGCTCTCTACCCCTTCACCCCTCCACTTT	CASNRGLSTPSPLHF	TRBD1	once	TRBV2	TRBJ1-6
TGTGCCAGCAGCTTGGCCGTGGGGCATCAGCCCCAGCATTTT	CASSLAVGHQPQHF	.	.	TRBV5-8	TRBJ1-5
TGTGCCAGCAGCTTAACGTTAGGGCCGGGCTACGAGCAGTACTTC	CASSLTLGPGYEQYF	.	.	TRBV7-3	TRBJ2-7
TGTGCCTGCGGGGGACAGGGTTCCGAGCAGTACTTC	CACGGQGSEQYF	TRBD1	once	TRBV3-1/TRBV3-2	TRBJ2-7
TGTGCCACCCATCAGGGGGCGGTTTCCGGGGCCAACGTCCTGACTTTC	CATHQGAVSGANVLTF	TRBD1	.	TRBV18	TRBJ2-6
TGTGCCAGCAGCGTAGTGTCAGGGGCTGAAGCTTTCTTT	CASSVVSGAEAFF	.	.	TRBV9	TRBJ1-1
TGTGCCAGTACCGCTAATCCCAGGAGCAATCAGCCCCAGCATTTT	CASTANPRSNQPQHF	.	.	TRBV19	TRBJ1-5
TGTGCCACCAGTGACTCCCAAGACAGCACAGATACGCAGTATTTT	CATSDSQDSTDTQYF	.	.	TRBV24-1	TRBJ2-3
TGTGCCAGCAGGGATAACAGGGATAAGGGCTACACCTTC	CASRDNRDKGYTF	.	.	TRBV2	TRBJ1-2
TGCAGCGTTGTGGGGAACTCGGGCACTGAAGCTTTCTTT	CSVVGNSGTEAFF	.	.	TRBV29-1	TRBJ1-1
TGTGCCAGCAGCTTACAGGGGGCTCGATATCAGCCCCAGCATTTT	CASSLQGARYQPQHF	TRBD1	.	TRBV7-2	TRBJ1-5
TGTGCCTGGAGTGCTGACCATGGGTACATTCAGTACTTC	CAWSADHGYIQYF	.	.	TRBV30	TRBJ2-4
TGCGCCAGCAGTGAAACAGTCAACACTGAAGCTTTCTTT	CASSETVNTEAFF	.	.	TRBV10-1	TRBJ1-1
TGTGCCAGCAGCCCTCAGGGGGTCGGCGAGCAGTACTTC	CASSPQGVGEQYF	TRBD1	.	TRBV7-3	TRBJ2-7
TGTGCCATCAGTAGACAGAGCTACGAGCAGTACTTC	CAISRQSYEQYF	.	.	TRBV10-3	TRBJ2-7
TGTGCCAGCAGCCAAGCTTCAAGCCGGGGAGAGACCCAGTACTTC	CASSQASSRGETQYF	.	.	TRBV4-2	TRBJ2-5
TGTGCCTGGCAGGGAGCCTCCTACGAGCAGTACTTC	CAWQGASYEQYF	.	.	TRBV30	TRBJ2-7
TGTGCCAGCAGTTACCAGCTAGCGGGGGCCAATGAGCAGTTCTTC	CASSYQLAGANEQFF	TRBD2	.	TRBV6-5	TRBJ2-1
TGTGCCAGCAGCCACCGACAAGAGAGGGAGCTGTTTTTT	CASSHRQERELFF	.	once	TRBV14	TRBJ2-2
TGTGCCAGTAGTGGTCAGGGGTACGGTGAAGCTTTCTTT	CASSGQGYGEAFF	.	.	TRBV19	TRBJ1-1
TGTGCCACCAGTAACAGGGATTTTCGTGGCTACACCTTC	CATSNRDFRGYTF	.	.	TRBV24-1	TRBJ1-2
TGCGCCAGCAGCTTTGGACAGGGCACAGATACGCAGTATTTT	CASSFGQGTDTQYF	TRBD1	.	TRBV5-1	TRBJ2-3
TGTGCCAGCAGCCCGCAGGGGATAATGAACACTGAAGCTTTCTTT	CASSPQGIMNTEAFF	.	.	TRBV7-3	TRBJ1-1
TGCGCCAGCAGCCAAGATCTCTCCCCCGGGGTCCTGACTTTC	CASSQDLSPGVLTF	.	.	TRBV4-1	TRBJ2-6
TGTGCCAGCAGTGACTCCACAGGGGCGTCTGGCTACACCTTC	CASSDSTGASGYTF	TRBD1	.	TRBV6-4	TRBJ1-2
TGTGCCAGCAGTTTATCAACTGGGGGCGCATCCTACGAGCAGTACTTC	CASSLSTGGASYEQYF	.	.	TRBV27	TRBJ2-7
TGCGCCAGCAGTCCCAGGACAGGGTCAGATACGCAGTATTTT	CASSPRTGSDTQYF	TRBD1	.	TRBV5-1	TRBJ2-3
TGTGCCAGCAGTGAAGCAGGCGGTAGCGGGGGGCCAAGCTCCTACAATGAGCAGTTCTTC	CASSEAGGSGGPSSYNEQFF	TRBD2	.	TRBV6-1	TRBJ2-1
TGTGCCAGCAGCTCCCAGGGCCTTGGCTACACCTTC	CASSSQGLGYTF	.	.	TRBV7-3	TRBJ1-2
TGTGCCAGCAGTTCCGGGAAAAACACCGGGGAGCTGTTTTTT	CASSSGKNTGELFF	.	once	TRBV2	TRBJ2-2
TGTGCCAGCAGCTTACAGTTCTCCTATAATTCACCCCTCCACTTT	CASSLQFSYNSPLHF	.	.	TRBV7-8	TRBJ1-6
TGTGCCAGCAGCAATCGTCGCGGGGAGTGGGAGGCAGATACGCAGTATTTT	CASSNRRGEWEADTQYF	.	.	TRBV21-1	TRBJ2-3
TGTGCCAGTAGTGAGGGCACGCCCGACTCTGGAAACACCATATATTTT	CASSEGTPDSGNTIYF	.	.	TRBV19	TRBJ1-3
TGTGCCAGCACTACAACTACGGGCAATCAGCCCCAGCATTTT	CASTTTTGNQPQHF	.	.	TRBV6-5	TRBJ1-5
TGTGCCAGCAGCTCGACTAGCGGGGGACGCACCGGGGAGCTGTTTTTT	CASSSTSGGRTGELFF	TRBD2	.	TRBV5-4	TRBJ2-2
TGTGCCAGCAGCCCGGGTATGCAAGGGGGTCGTGGCTACACCTTC	CASSPGMQGGRGYTF	.	.	TRBV3-1/TRBV3-2	TRBJ1-2
TGTGCCAGCAGACCGACGGGGTCTGGCAGACTCTTTGGCTACACCTTC	CASRPTGSGRLFGYTF	.	.	TRBV7-2	TRBJ1-2
TGTGCCAGCAGCTATATGACAGGGGGCTCCGCCACCATATATTTT	CASSYMTGGSATIYF	TRBD1	once	TRBV7-8	TRBJ1-3
TGCAGCGTGGGGGCAGAGGGCGCTGACTATGGCTACACCTTC	CSVGAEGADYGYTF	.	.	TRBV29-1	TRBJ1-2
TGTGCCAGCAGCCAAGATAGGGGGAACACTGAAGCTTTCTTT	CASSQDRGNTEAFF	.	.	TRBV4-2	TRBJ1-1
TGTGCCAGCAGCCGGACGGATAGCAATCAGCCCCAGCATTTT	CASSRTDSNQPQHF	.	.	TRBV7-9	TRBJ1-5
TGTGCCTGGAGTGTCGGGGCTAAAGGGAGAGAGACCCAGTACTTC	CAWSVGAKGRETQYF	.	few	TRBV30	TRBJ2-5
TGTGCCAGCAGCTTCATCGGGGGCGGTGAAGCTTTCTTT	CASSFIGGGEAFF	.	.	TRBV11-2	TRBJ1-1
TGTGCCAGCAGTCTGGGACAGGTTTACAATGAGCAGTTCTTC	CASSLGQVYNEQFF	TRBD1	.	TRBV27	TRBJ2-1
TGTGCCAGCAGCTTAGTCAACTCCTACGAGCAGTACTTC	CASSLVNSYEQYF	.	.	TRBV11-2	TRBJ2-7